This entry lists 13 T cell receptor beta chains sequenced from one sample in a study of cytomegalovirus exposure and HLA in healthy donors. This table comes from immunoSEQ multiplex PCR, and its TCRdb copy is limited to in-frame clones, with some not included. The sample lists about 280,000 clones, approximately 90% occurring once. The sample consisted of PBMCs. These receptors were taken from a young woman in good health and CMV-seronegative.

V usage is TRBV4-1 and J usage is TRBJ1-4; possibly TRBD1 for D (6 bases). This CDR3 has 14 residues. The V gene lost 1 base and the J gene lost 7 bases, with 10 bases spanning the gap. CDR1 MGHRA and CDR2 YSYEKL come from the germline V gene. CDR3: CASSQGVGGEKLFF. The CDR3 nucleotides are TGCGCCAGCAGCCAAGGGGTAGGGGGTGAAAAACTGTTTTTT.

The rearrangement links TRBV30 to TRBJ1-1; D is possibly TRBD1 (5 bases). The CDR3 is 13 residues long. Germline lookup yields CDR1 GTSNPN and CDR2 SVGIG (reference sequence). Trimming pared 5 bases from V and 0 bases from J, leaving 10 bases between. The CDR3 protein is CAWDSQMNTEAFF. The CDR3 coding sequence is TGTGCCTGGGACAGTCAAATGAACACTGAAGCTTTCTTT.

Only one count was recorded for this clone. The rearrangement joins TRBV7-2 to TRBJ2-2, with D tentatively TRBD2 (6 bases). The CDR3 length is 14 residues. The V gene lost 4 bases and the J gene lost 5 bases, with 11 bases spanning the gap. Germline lookup yields CDR1 SGHTA and CDR2 FQGNSA. CDR3 nucleotides: TGTGCCAGCAGCTCCCGGCGGGGTACCGGGGAGCTGTTTTTT. The encoded protein is CASSSRRGTGELFF. Using reference TRBV7-2 and TRBJ2-2 for the parts outside the CDR3, the full variable domain is GAGVSQSPSNKVTEKGKDVELRCDPISGHTALYWYRQSLGQGLEFLIYFQGNSAPDKSGLPSDRFSAERTGGSVSTLTIQRTQQEDSAVYLCASSSRRGTGELFFGEGSRLTVL.

This clone was picked up one time. This rearrangement joins TRBV28 to TRBJ2-6; possibly TRBD1 for D (6 bases). Trimming removed 6 bases at V and 2 bases at J, with 17 bases between. The length of the CDR3 is 17 residues. The germline V gene encodes CDR1 MDHEN and CDR2 SYDVKM. The CDR3 is CASRWERGFPGANVLTF. In DNA form, the CDR3 reads TGTGCCAGCAGGTGGGAAAGGGGGTTCCCTGGGGCCAACGTCCTGACTTTC.

The J gene is TRBJ2-3, the V gene TRBV23-1, with TRBD1 matching over 9 bases. TRBV23-1 is an ORF; its function is uncertain. This CDR3 contains 15 residues. After removal of 5 bases from V and 4 bases from J, the junction contained 7 bases not matched to a gene. This CDR3 is CASSFRDRDADTQYF. CDR3 DNA: TGCGCCAGCAGTTTCCGGGACAGGGACGCAGATACGCAGTATTTT.

The chain recombines TRBV11-2 with TRBJ2-7; TRBD2 matches at 9 bases. Losses at the gene ends were 6 bases for V and 2 bases for J; bases not matched to a gene: 8. CDR1 and CDR2 (germline): SGHAT, FQNNGV. The CDR3 contains 15 residues. CDR3 amino acids: CASSGASGTPYEQYF. DNA for the CDR3: TGTGCCAGCAGTGGGGCTAGCGGGACCCCCTACGAGCAGTACTTC.

The table lists this clone with a count of one. V is TRBV5-4 and J is TRBJ2-1; 7 bases agree with TRBD1. The trim removed 5 bases at V and 8 bases at J, leaving 7 bases unmatched. The length of the CDR3 is 13 residues. Germline V gene sequence: CDR1 SGHNT, CDR2 YYREEE (reference sequence). DNA of the CDR3: TGTGCCAGCAGTTCAGACAGGGCTCATGAGCAGTTCTTC. The encoded protein is CASSSDRAHEQFF.

The V call is TRBV11-2, the J call TRBJ2-7, with 8 nucleotides matching TRBD1. The germline gives CDR1 SGHAT, CDR2 FQNNGV. With 4 bases clipped from V and 5 bases from J, the junction kept 13 bases outside the gene matches. The CDR3 totals 16 residues. This chain's CDR3 is CASSSGAGGRVHEQYF. The CDR3 bases are TGTGCCAGCAGCTCCGGGGCAGGGGGCAGGGTCCACGAGCAGTACTTC.

The chain combines TRBV2 with TRBJ1-1; D is uncertain. The CDR3 consists of 12 residues. V lost 8 bases to trimming and J lost 1 base, with 8 bases between them. Germline V gene lookup returns CDR1 SNHLY and CDR2 FYNNEI. The CDR3 loop reads CASGQWNTEAFF. CDR3 DNA sequence: TGTGCCAGCGGGCAGTGGAACACTGAAGCTTTCTTT.

This rearrangement joins TRBV7-9 to TRBJ1-5; 7 positions match TRBD1. The V gene end was trimmed by 4 bases and the J gene end by 6 bases; junction bases not matched to a gene: 3. The CDR3 runs to 13 residues. CDR1 is SEHNR, CDR2 FQNEAQ, per germline (reference sequence). CDR3 region: CASSSTGFQPQHF. The CDR3 DNA sequence: TGTGCCAGCAGCTCGACAGGGTTTCAGCCCCAGCATTTT.

The chain couples TRBV7-2 to TRBJ2-7; TRBD2 might be the D (6 bases). V was trimmed by 4 bases and J by 1 base, leaving 17 bases between them. Germline lookup yields CDR1 SGHTA and CDR2 FQGNSA. CDR3 size: 16 residues. In DNA, the CDR3 is TGTGCCAGCAGCTCGAACCCGGGACTGATGTCCTACGAGCAGTACTTC. Translation: CASSSNPGLMSYEQYF.

The chain links TRBV5-6 to TRBJ2-2; D may be TRBD2 (6 bases). In germline, CDR1 is SGHDT, CDR2 YYEEEE. With 0 bases removed from V and 14 bases from J, the gap between germline ends came to 23 bases. This CDR3 has 16 amino acids. CDR3 in DNA: TGTGCCAGCAGCTTGGCCGGGTGGAGGGAGGCCCTTGTACTGTTTTTT. Amino acids: CASSLAGWREALVLFF.

V is TRBV12-5 and J is TRBJ2-7; D may be TRBD1 (6 bases). CDR3 length: 12 amino acids. Trimming shortened V by 6 bases and J by 5 bases, and 11 bases separated the two germline ends. CDR1 is LGHNT, CDR2 FRNRAP, per germline. CDR3: CASGHGTNEQYF. As DNA, the CDR3 is TGTGCTAGTGGCCACGGGACAAACGAGCAGTACTTC. Full variable domain (remainder filled in from reference TRBV12-5 and TRBJ2-7): DARVTQTPRHKVTEMGQEVTMRCQPILGHNTVFWYRQTMMQGLELLAYFRNRAPLDDSGMPKDRFSAEMPDATLATLKIQPSEPRDSAVYFCASGHGTNEQYFGPGTRLTVT.